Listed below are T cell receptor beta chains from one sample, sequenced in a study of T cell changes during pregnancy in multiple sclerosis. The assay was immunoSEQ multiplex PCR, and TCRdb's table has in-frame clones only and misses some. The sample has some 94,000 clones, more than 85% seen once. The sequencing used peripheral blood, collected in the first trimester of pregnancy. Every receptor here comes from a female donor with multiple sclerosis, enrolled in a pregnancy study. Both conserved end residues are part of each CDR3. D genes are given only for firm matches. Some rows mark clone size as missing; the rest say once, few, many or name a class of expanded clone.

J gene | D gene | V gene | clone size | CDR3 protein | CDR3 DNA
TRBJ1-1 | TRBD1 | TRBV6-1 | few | CASSGRQGRETEAFF | TGTGCCAGCAGTGGCCGACAGGGGAGGGAGACTGAAGCTTTCTTT
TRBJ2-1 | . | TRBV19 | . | CASSIVGGVYNEQFF | TGTGCCAGTAGTATAGTCGGAGGGGTCTACAATGAGCAGTTCTTC
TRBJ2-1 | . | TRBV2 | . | CASRVRDEQFF | TGTGCCAGCAGAGTCCGCGATGAGCAGTTCTTC
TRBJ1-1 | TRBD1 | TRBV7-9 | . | CASTLGTGGLNTEAFF | TGTGCCAGCACCCTAGGAACAGGGGGGTTGAACACTGAAGCTTTCTTT
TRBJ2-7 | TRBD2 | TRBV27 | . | CASSTLTSGRAFEQYF | TGTGCCAGCAGTACCCTGACTAGCGGGAGGGCCTTCGAGCAGTACTTC
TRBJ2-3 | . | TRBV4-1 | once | CASSQLIRTRGRRGTQYF | TGCGCCAGCAGCCAACTGATTCGGACACGCGGCCGACGCGGTACGCAGTATTTT
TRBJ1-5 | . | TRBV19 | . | CASSIARGLNQPQHF | TGTGCCAGTAGTATAGCCCGGGGGTTGAATCAGCCCCAGCATTTT
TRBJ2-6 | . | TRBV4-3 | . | CASSQGRGSGANVLTF | TGCGCCAGCAGCCAAGGCCGGGGATCTGGGGCCAACGTCCTGACTTTC
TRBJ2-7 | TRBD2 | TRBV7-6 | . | CASSEGLAGGNEQYF | TGTGCCAGCAGCGAAGGACTAGCGGGAGGGAACGAGCAGTACTTC
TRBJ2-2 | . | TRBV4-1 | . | CASSQDSPGLRGGELFF | TGCGCCAGCAGCCAAGATAGCCCCGGACTCCGGGGCGGGGAGCTGTTTTTT